This entry describes one T cell receptor beta chain. What it binds is not known. TCRB immunosequencing input was roughly 500 nanograms of biopsy DNA per sample. Clones were read by immunoSEQ multiplex PCR, and TCRdb kept only the in-frame ones, dropping some. This sample has 11,000 to 15,000 clones, with just under 80% found just once. The data originate from a study of T cell repertoires in ileal Crohn's disease. Study-level points and caveats: Compared with CD4 T cells, sorted CD8 cells carried more expanded clones. Compared with non-smokers, active smokers at surgery showed more clonal expansions.

There are 16 residues in the CDR3. Trimming took off 4 bases at V and 3 bases at J, with 18 bases between the two ends. Germline loops: CDR1 SGHDT, CDR2 YYEEEE. Sequencing input: ileal tissue. The TCR comes from an adult with Crohn's disease. This chain joins TRBV5-6 and TRBJ2-3, with a weak D call TRBD2 (6 bases). The CDR3 DNA reads as TGTGCCAGCAGCGAAACATCCGCGGGGATTACAGATACGCAGTATTTT. As protein: CASSETSAGITDTQYF.